One sample yielded the 2 T cell receptor beta chains listed below, sequenced in a study of liver allograft versus peripheral blood T cells. Study background: Transplanted livers and recipients' peripheral blood had their T cell receptor repertoires compared.

In TCRdb, the reads were re-called with MiXCR into one record per CDR3 protein. Here the sample spans about 1,900 distinct CDR3 sequences, roughly 15% being singletons. These receptor sequences come from a human patient who had a liver transplant. Some T cells could come from the graft donor.

Judged by abundance, this clonotype is medium-sized. The chain combines TRBV20-1 with TRBJ1-5; D remains ambiguous. The V end was cut by 3 bases, the J end by 4 bases, with 16 bases between. This CDR3 comprises 15 residues. Germline values: CDR1 DFQATT, CDR2 SNEGSKA (reference sequence). The CDR3 reads CSARSIAGYNQPQHF. CDR3 bases: TGCAGTGCTAGGTCGATAGCCGGCTATAATCAGCCCCAGCATTTT.

On this clonotype: This may be a read error, as it is one base from a much larger clone. The genes are TRBV20-1 and TRBJ2-3, with D perhaps given as TRBD1 or TRBD2 (5 bases each). CDR1 DFQATT and CDR2 SNEGSKA come from the germline V gene (reference sequence). Trimming cost V 5 bases and J 3 bases, with 21 bases left between them. There are 16 residues in the CDR3. CDR3 residues: CSAGPHGGELTDTQYF. The CDR3 DNA follows: TGCAGTGCTGGCCCCCATGGGGGAGAGTTAACAGATACGCAGTATTTT.